The 25 T cell receptor beta chains reported below all come from one sample, sequenced in a study of blood T cell repertoires in COVID-19. The data were produced by immunoSEQ multiplex PCR, yet TCRdb's version contains in-frame clones alone and is incomplete. The table shows a few hundred thousand clones, with about 83% occurring only once. The sequenced sample consisted of peripheral blood. The receptor set was obtained from a man aged 25 to 40 who had recovered from COVID-19.

The rearrangement uses TRBV7-9 and TRBJ1-1; TRBD1 matches 7 bases. Germline values: CDR1 SEHNR, CDR2 FQNEAQ (reference sequence). V lost 2 bases to trimming and J lost 5 bases; unmatched junction nucleotides: 8. The length of the CDR3 is 15 residues. The chain's CDR3 is CASSLSRGPGTEAFF. Here the CDR3 DNA reads TGTGCCAGCAGCTTATCGAGGGGGCCGGGTACTGAAGCTTTCTTT.

The chain carries TRBV19 and TRBJ1-2, with TRBD1 identical over 8 bases. The ends lost 3 bases at V and 3 bases at J; junction bases unmatched: 6. Germline V CDR1 and CDR2: LNHDA, SQIVND (reference sequence). The CDR3 loop spans 15 amino acids. CDR3: CASSMDRAQHYGYTF. CDR3 sequence (DNA): TGTGCCAGTAGTATGGACAGGGCCCAACACTATGGCTACACCTTC.

The V call is TRBV6-7, the J call TRBJ1-2, with D perhaps matching TRBD1 (5 bases). TRBV6-7 is an ORF for which the function is uncertain. This CDR3 is built from 13 residues. V was trimmed by 7 bases and J by 1 base, leaving 10 bases between them. The CDR3 bases are TGTGCCAGCACCCTGACAGTTAACTATGGCTACACCTTC. This codes for CASTLTVNYGYTF.

J is TRBJ2-4 and V is TRBV3-1 (or the pseudogene TRBV3-2), with TRBD2 matching 8 bases. Germline V CDR1 and CDR2: LGHDT, YNNKEL (reference sequence). The CDR3 totals 15 residues. J gave up 5 bases and V 3 bases, and 6 bases lay outside the gene matches. CDR3 in DNA: TGTGCCAGCAGCCACCTAGCGGGTGGCCAAAACATTCAGTACTTC. It translates to CASSHLAGGQNIQYF.

The chain is built from TRBV5-4 and TRBJ2-2; 7 bases line up with TRBD1. With 7 bases clipped from V and 5 bases from J, the junction kept 11 bases outside the gene matches. Germline V gene lookup returns CDR1 SGHNT and CDR2 YYREEE (reference sequence). This CDR3 spans 15 amino acids. CDR3: CASSDRGQATGELFF. The CDR3 bases are TGTGCCAGCTCGGACCGAGGACAGGCGACCGGGGAGCTGTTTTTT.

The chain has TRBV19 and TRBJ1-2; 8 bases fit TRBD1. The length of the CDR3 is 15 residues. The V segment lost 4 bases and the J segment 8 bases; nucleotides outside the gene matches: 12. Per the germline V gene, CDR1 is LNHDA and CDR2 is SQIVND (reference sequence). DNA of the CDR3: TGTGCCAGTAGTACTGGACAGGGCGCCTTGAAGGGCTACACCTTC. Encoded protein: CASSTGQGALKGYTF.

The chain combines TRBV29-1 with TRBJ1-2, with TRBD1 identical over 10 bases. Losses at the gene ends were 6 bases for V and 6 bases for J; bases not matched to a gene: 7. This CDR3 is 13 amino acids long. The germline CDR1 and CDR2 sequences are SQVTM and ANQGSEA. CDR3 sequence reads: CSVSGTGEDGYTF. The CDR3, as DNA: TGCAGCGTGTCCGGGACAGGGGAGGATGGCTACACCTTC.

This chain uses TRBV5-4 with TRBJ2-3, with a weak D call TRBD2 (6 bases). Germline assignment: CDR1 SGHNT and CDR2 YYREEE (reference sequence). The CDR3 totals 14 residues. V was shortened by 4 bases and J by 2 bases, with 11 bases between the two germline ends. The CDR3: CASSRREHTDTQYF. The CDR3 DNA is TGTGCCAGCAGCCGGAGGGAACACACAGATACGCAGTATTTT.

The CDR3 spells CASSQGLAGFGELFF. Written as DNA, the CDR3 is TGTGCCAGCAGCCAAGGGCTAGCGGGGTTCGGGGAGCTGTTTTTT. The J gene is TRBJ2-2, the V gene TRBV3-1 (or the pseudogene TRBV3-2), with 9 bases that match TRBD2. CDR1 is LGHDT, CDR2 YNNKEL, per germline (reference sequence). With V trimmed by 1 base and J by 7 bases, 4 bases remained unmatched. The length of the CDR3 is 15 residues.

V usage is TRBV6-5 and J usage is TRBJ2-3, with 9 bases fitting TRBD2. With 1 base clipped from V and 6 bases from J, the junction kept 8 bases outside the gene matches. This CDR3 comprises 16 residues. CDR1 and CDR2 (germline): MNHEY, SVGAGI. The CDR3 spells CASSYYGGGAGDTQYF. The CDR3 DNA reads TGTGCCAGCAGTTACTATGGCGGGGGGGCTGGTGATACGCAGTATTTT.

The chain recombines TRBV12-3 or TRBV12-4 with TRBJ2-7; D is possibly TRBD1 (6 bases). The CDR3 contains 13 residues. Trimming left V 2 bases short and J 7 bases short, with 12 bases between. DNA of the CDR3: TGTGCCAGCAGTTTAACTGGGGGCGCAGAGCAGTACTTC. It translates to CASSLTGGAEQYF.

The sample holds one count of this clone. This rearrangement joins TRBV9 to TRBJ2-3; TRBD1 matches 9 bases. The CDR3 is 15 residues long. The germline V gene encodes CDR1 SGDLS and CDR2 YYNGEE. With 4 bases clipped from V and 3 bases from J, the junction kept 6 bases outside the gene matches. The CDR3 spells CASSPLDRGTDTQYF. In DNA, the CDR3 is TGTGCCAGCAGCCCTCTGGACAGGGGAACAGATACGCAGTATTTT. Based on the CDR3 plus reference TRBV9 and TRBJ2-3, the full variable domain is DSGVTQTPKHLITATGQRVTLRCSPRSGDLSVYWYQQSLDQGLQFLIQYYNGEERAKGNILERFSAQQFPDLHSELNLSSLELGDSALYFCASSPLDRGTDTQYFGPGTRLTVL.

V and J are TRBV5-5 and TRBJ2-2, with D perhaps TRBD1 (6 bases). The germline V gene encodes CDR1 SGHKS and CDR2 YYEKEE (reference sequence). This CDR3 is 17 amino acids long. The germline V and J ends were trimmed by 3 bases and 3 bases, with 18 bases remaining between them. This CDR3 is CASSSPLQGIDTGELFF. The CDR3 DNA sequence: TGTGCCAGCAGCTCCCCTTTGCAGGGGATAGACACCGGGGAGCTGTTTTTT.

The rearrangement links TRBV24-1 to TRBJ2-3; D is possibly TRBD1 (6 bases). Trimming pared 5 bases from V and 4 bases from J, leaving 12 bases between. The CDR3 length is 14 residues. The germline V gene encodes CDR1 KGHDR and CDR2 SFDVKD. The DNA of the CDR3 is TGTGCCACCAGTGCGACAGGTGGGGCAGATACGCAGTATTTT. It codes for CATSATGGADTQYF.

This chain connects TRBV5-4 to TRBJ2-5; possible D gene TRBD2, 5 bases. The V end lost 1 base, the J end lost 4 bases, and 11 bases lay between the germline ends. The CDR3 loop spans 14 amino acids. Germline-derived CDR1 and CDR2 are SGHNT and YYREEE (reference sequence). In nucleotides, the CDR3 is TGTGCCAGCAGCTTGATAACAGCGGTAGAGACCCAGTACTTC. Encoded protein: CASSLITAVETQYF.

A few counts support this clone. This chain uses TRBV28 with TRBJ1-5, with TRBD1 matching over 10 bases. The CDR3 covers 15 residues. Looked up from germline, CDR1 is MDHEN and CDR2 is SYDVKM. J was trimmed by 11 bases and V by 4 bases; bases with no gene match: 11. The CDR3, as DNA: TGTGCCAGCAGTTCTCGGACAGGGGGAGTCGCAGCCCAGCATTTT. Translating gives CASSSRTGGVAAQHF.

The genes are TRBV4-1 and TRBJ2-5, with 11 positions matching TRBD1. The CDR3 length is 17 residues. Looked up from germline, CDR1 is MGHRA and CDR2 is YSYEKL. Trimming removed 0 bases from V and 5 bases from J; junction bases left unmatched: 8. CDR3 bases: TGCGCCAGCAGCCAAGATGAGGGGGACAGGGGGTGGGAGACCCAGTACTTC. Translation: CASSQDEGDRGWETQYF.

V usage is TRBV19 and J usage is TRBJ1-3; D gene uncertain. Trimming took 7 bases from V and 4 from J, leaving 11 bases between them. This CDR3 has 13 residues. CDR1 and CDR2 (germline): LNHDA, SQIVND (reference sequence). The DNA for the CDR3 is TGTGCCAGTACCCCGGTCGCGGGAAACACCATATATTTT. Protein sequence: CASTPVAGNTIYF.

The chain combines TRBV5-5 with TRBJ2-7; D might be TRBD2 (6 bases). V was clipped by 0 bases and J by 6 bases, with 13 bases between them. The V gene's germline CDR1 is SGHKS and CDR2 YYEKEE (reference sequence). CDR3 length: 14 amino acids. The CDR3, as DNA: TGTGCCAGCAGCTTGGCAAATGGAGGGTTCGAGCAGTACTTC. Translation: CASSLANGGFEQYF.

The chain joins TRBV5-1 to TRBJ2-5; 7 bases map to TRBD2. V dropped 2 bases and J dropped 0; count of bases not matched to a gene: 1. CDR3 length: 14 residues. Germline values: CDR1 SGHRS, CDR2 YFSETQ. CDR3 amino acids: CASSLLAYQETQYF. In DNA, the CDR3 is TGCGCCAGCAGCTTACTAGCGTACCAAGAGACCCAGTACTTC.

The V gene is TRBV2, the J gene TRBJ2-5; TRBD2 might be the D (5 bases). The germline V gene has CDR1 SNHLY and CDR2 FYNNEI. V was trimmed by 1 base and J by 7 bases, leaving 10 bases between them. The CDR3 spans 13 residues. Here the CDR3 reads CASSEVEGSTQYF. Written as DNA, the CDR3 is TGTGCCAGCAGTGAAGTCGAGGGCTCGACCCAGTACTTC. Filled out from reference TRBV2 and TRBJ2-5, the complete variable domain reads EPEVTQTPSHQVTQMGQEVILRCVPISNHLYFYWYRQILGQKVEFLVSFYNNEISEKSEIFDDQFSVERPDGSNFTLKIRSTKLEDSAMYFCASSEVEGSTQYFGPGTRLLVL.

This clone was picked up a small number of times. The J gene is TRBJ1-2, the V gene TRBV6-5; perhaps TRBD1 as D (5 bases). This CDR3 contains 14 residues. Germline V CDR1 and CDR2: MNHEY, SVGAGI. Trimming pared 5 bases from V and 7 bases from J, leaving 17 bases between. CDR3 protein: CASSIGRENAGYTF. The CDR3 DNA sequence: TGTGCCAGCAGTATCGGCAGGGAAAACGCTGGCTACACCTTC.

The V and J genes are TRBV5-4 and TRBJ2-7; D not certain. The CDR3 runs 13 residues. Germline CDR1 and CDR2: SGHNT and YYREEE (reference sequence). V lost 0 bases, J lost 1 base, and 5 bases lay in between. The CDR3 coding sequence is TGTGCCAGCAGCTTGGCGAGTTCCTACGAGCAGTACTTC. This sequence encodes CASSLASSYEQYF.

This chain connects TRBV3-1 (or the pseudogene TRBV3-2) to TRBJ1-6; D possibly corresponds to TRBD1 (5 bases). The CDR3 totals 18 residues. V shed 0 bases and J shed 0 bases, with 12 bases lying between them. From germline, CDR1 is LGHDT and CDR2 YNNKEL (reference sequence). The CDR3 is CASSQEGGTSSYNSPLHF. As DNA, the CDR3 is TGTGCCAGCAGCCAAGAAGGAGGGACGAGCTCCTATAATTCACCCCTCCACTTT.

J is TRBJ2-5 and V is TRBV16, with D unresolved. CDR1 is KGHSY and CDR2 is FQNENV in the germline V gene. CDR3 length equals 15 residues. V was shortened by 0 bases and J by 5 bases, with 13 bases between the two germline ends. The CDR3 here is CASSQSRQAGETQYF. The CDR3 DNA is TGTGCCAGCAGCCAATCTCGCCAGGCTGGGGAGACCCAGTACTTC.